These 3 T cell receptor beta chains were sequenced from one sample in a study of blood T cell repertoires in COVID-19. Data came from immunoSEQ multiplex PCR; TCRdb stores just in-frame clones and leaves some out. Among 45,000 or so clones listed, around 87% were seen once. Sequencing was performed on peripheral blood. These TCRs come from an elderly woman with COVID-19, enrolled during active disease.

This clone was counted once. As DNA, the CDR3 is TGTGCCAGCAAGCCGGGACAGGGGAATCAGCCCCAGCATTTT. It is translated as CASKPGQGNQPQHF. The chain has TRBV28 and TRBJ1-5; TRBD1 matches at 10 bases. CDR3 length equals 14 residues. CDR1 is MDHEN, CDR2 SYDVKM, per germline. The V segment lost 7 bases and the J segment 4 bases; nucleotides outside the gene matches: 4.

The chain couples TRBV2 to TRBJ2-2; perhaps TRBD1 as D (5 bases). The V and J ends lost 6 bases and 3 bases respectively, with 8 bases between them. This CDR3 is 13 amino acids long. CDR1 is SNHLY, CDR2 FYNNEI, per germline. The CDR3 DNA is TGTGCCAGCAGGGGGCAATACACCGGGGAGCTGTTTTTT. Protein sequence: CASRGQYTGELFF.

The V gene is TRBV11-2, the J gene TRBJ1-2, with 8 bases aligning to TRBD1. V lost 0 bases, J lost 7 bases, and 1 base stayed unmatched. The CDR3 covers 13 residues. Germline-derived CDR1 and CDR2 are SGHAT and FQNNGV. The CDR3 reads CASSLDRGLGYTF. The CDR3 coding sequence is TGTGCCAGCAGCTTAGACAGGGGGCTTGGCTACACCTTC.